A selection of T cell receptor beta chains follows, all from one sample in a study of regulatory T cells in long-lasting Graves disease. TCRdb ran MiXCR on the multiplex PCR reads and lists one entry per CDR3 protein. The sample has some 280,000 distinct CDR3 sequences; 22% are singletons. Material: peripheral blood mononuclear cells (PBMCs), obtained when the disease was refractory, from a patient treated with antithyroid drugs. All receptors come from a female donor with Graves disease. The CDR3 runs from the conserved cysteine through the conserved F or W. The order of the fields is J gene, clone size, CDR3 length, D gene, V gene, CDR3 protein, CDR3 DNA. A D gene is named only where the DNA matches it firmly. Some rows have no size entry. The others give once, few or many, or a class for an expanded clone.

>TRBJ1-4|many|15|-|TRBV27
CASSIGGRKNEKLFF
TGTGCCAGCAGTATTGGGGGACGGAAAAATGAAAAACTGTTTTTT
>TRBJ2-7|many|14|-|TRBV7-9
CASSWTRSSYEQYF
TGTGCCAGCAGTTGGACAAGGAGCTCCTACGAGCAGTACTTC
>TRBJ2-7|many|15|-|TRBV24-1
CATSGTGTVGGEQYF
TGTGCCACCAGTGGAACCGGGACCGTCGGCGGCGAGCAGTACTTC
>TRBJ1-1|many|15|-|TRBV7-2
CASSLAHERWTEAFF
TGTGCCAGCAGCTTAGCCCATGAGAGATGGACTGAAGCTTTCTTT
>TRBJ1-5|many|15|-|TRBV20-1
CSARDQGYSNQPQHF
TGCAGTGCTAGAGATCAAGGGTATAGCAATCAGCCCCAGCATTTT
>TRBJ2-7|few|14|TRBD1|TRBV6-1
CASSLLTGTYEQYF
TGTGCCAGCAGTCTCTTGACAGGGACCTACGAGCAGTACTTC
>TRBJ1-2|few|14|-|TRBV28
CASTSPQGGSGYTF
TGTGCCAGCACCTCACCCCAGGGTGGTTCTGGCTACACCTTC
>TRBJ1-4|many|13|-|TRBV2
CASTSETNEKLFF
TGTGCCAGCACCTCGGAAACTAATGAAAAACTGTTTTTT
>TRBJ2-2|-|16|TRBD2|TRBV7-3
CASSLMGSGTVGELFF
TGTGCCAGCAGCTTAATGGGTAGCGGGACGGTCGGGGAGCTGTTTTTT
>TRBJ2-1|-|16|TRBD2|TRBV20-1
CSASTSLAGGLDEQFF
TGCAGTGCTAGTACATCACTAGCGGGAGGGCTCGATGAGCAGTTCTTC
>TRBJ2-3|-|16|TRBD2|TRBV27
CASSSAGLAGGYTQYF
TGTGCCAGCAGTTCCGCGGGACTAGCGGGAGGATATACGCAGTATTTT
>TRBJ2-7|many|14|TRBD1|TRBV28
CASSFSDRSYEQYF
TGTGCCAGCAGTTTCTCGGACAGGAGCTACGAGCAGTACTTC
>TRBJ2-7|-|16|-|TRBV20-1
CSATRRLEYEGYEQYF
TGCAGTGCAACCCGGCGACTAGAGTACGAGGGGTACGAGCAGTACTTC
>TRBJ2-5|-|16|TRBD2|TRBV4-1
CASSQVGTSYQETQYF
TGCGCCAGCAGCCAAGTTGGGACTAGCTACCAAGAGACCCAGTACTTC
>TRBJ2-7|-|12|TRBD2|TRBV9
CASSGLAGEQYF
TGTGCCAGCAGCGGACTAGCGGGGGAGCAGTACTTC
>TRBJ2-7|-|13|-|TRBV12-3/TRBV12-4
CASRQDPVYEQYF
TGTGCCAGCAGGCAGGACCCCGTTTACGAGCAGTACTTC
>TRBJ1-5|many|15|-|TRBV28
CASSFRQLGNQPQHF
TGTGCCAGCAGTTTTCGACAGCTGGGCAATCAGCCCCAGCATTTT
>TRBJ2-1|-|11|-|TRBV12-3/TRBV12-4
CASRATGEQFF
TGTGCCAGCAGGGCCACCGGGGAGCAGTTCTTC
>TRBJ1-3|-|16|-|TRBV11-1
CASSSRQSRSGNTIYF
TGTGCCAGCAGCTCCAGACAGTCTCGTTCTGGAAACACCATATATTTT
>TRBJ2-5|many|13|-|TRBV30
CAWMTGGSETQYF
TGTGCCTGGATGACTGGGGGCAGCGAGACCCAGTACTTC
>TRBJ2-2|once|16|TRBD2|TRBV3-1
CASSRYPGLEAGELFF
TGTGCCAGCAGCCGCTATCCGGGACTAGAGGCCGGGGAGCTGTTTTTT
>TRBJ2-7|many|18|TRBD2|TRBV5-1
CASSPRASGLGIAYEQYF
TGCGCCAGCAGCCCTCGGGCTAGCGGACTGGGTATAGCCTACGAGCAGTACTTC
>TRBJ2-5|many|14|-|TRBV7-2
CASSTGRNQETQYF
TGTGCCAGCAGCACCGGCAGAAACCAAGAGACCCAGTACTTC
>TRBJ2-4|few|13|-|TRBV20-1
CSATQADKNIQYF
TGCAGTGCTACCCAGGCTGACAAAAACATTCAGTACTTC
>TRBJ1-5|many|14|-|TRBV20-1
CSASSGSGNQPQHF
TGCAGTGCTTCCTCCGGGTCAGGCAATCAGCCCCAGCATTTT
>TRBJ1-2|many|14|-|TRBV28
CASSSRGSYFGYTF
TGTGCCAGCAGTAGCAGGGGCTCATATTTTGGCTACACCTTC
>TRBJ2-2|few|15|TRBD1|TRBV20-1
CSARRGQMNTGELFF
TGCAGTGCTAGAAGGGGACAGATGAACACCGGGGAGCTGTTTTTT
>TRBJ1-4|many|13|TRBD1|TRBV29-1
CSVWDSRNEKLFF
TGCAGCGTGTGGGACAGCCGAAATGAAAAACTGTTTTTT
>TRBJ2-5|few|13|TRBD1|TRBV30
CAWGTGFQETQYF
TGTGCCTGGGGGACAGGGTTCCAAGAGACCCAGTACTTC
>TRBJ2-7|many|14|-|TRBV18
CASSPPTGSGEQYF
TGTGCCAGCTCACCCCCGACAGGCTCGGGCGAGCAGTACTTC
>TRBJ1-1|many|13|-|TRBV6-1
CAILRGMNTEAFF
TGTGCCATCCTGAGGGGGATGAACACTGAAGCTTTCTTT
>TRBJ2-2|-|15|TRBD2|TRBV28
CASSLLAGGIGELFF
TGTGCCAGCAGTTTGCTAGCGGGAGGAATCGGGGAGCTGTTTTTT
>TRBJ1-5|many|14|-|TRBV28
CASSLTQINQPQHF
TGTGCCAGCAGTTTAACGCAGATTAATCAGCCCCAGCATTTT